A selection of T cell receptor beta chains follows, all from one sample in a study of T cell changes during pregnancy in multiple sclerosis. Method: immunoSEQ multiplex PCR; TCRdb's copy keeps in-frame clones and lacks some. The sample lists fewer than 50,000 clones; roughly 93% were seen once. The source was CD8+ T cells from peripheral blood mononuclear cells, collected in the first trimester of pregnancy. These receptors all come from a female donor with multiple sclerosis, enrolled in a pregnancy study. CDR3s include the opening cysteine and the closing phenylalanine or tryptophan. Each record gives: J gene, D gene, clone size, V gene, CDR3 protein, CDR3 DNA. D genes are given only for firm matches. Expanded clones get a size class; other rows say once, few or many, or leave the size out.

TRBJ2-1	TRBD2	-	TRBV30	CAWTRREVPYNEQFF	TGTGCCTGGACAAGACGGGAGGTTCCCTACAATGAGCAGTTCTTC
TRBJ2-7	-	-	TRBV7-8	CASSLLEGSYEQYF	TGTGCCAGCAGCTTACTGGAGGGCTCCTACGAGCAGTACTTC
TRBJ2-1	TRBD1	-	TRBV27	CASSLSPSHRGQQDNEQFF	TGTGCCAGCAGTTTATCCCCCTCCCACAGGGGGCAACAAGACAATGAGCAGTTCTTC
TRBJ2-3	TRBD1	-	TRBV11-2	CASSSTGALTDTQYF	TGTGCCAGCAGCTCAACAGGGGCCCTAACAGATACGCAGTATTTT
TRBJ1-3	-	-	TRBV7-6	CASSLSGGSGNTIYF	TGTGCCAGCAGTTTGTCCGGGGGCTCTGGAAACACCATATATTTT
TRBJ2-7	-	few	TRBV4-1	CASSQDGSDSSYEQYF	TGCGCCAGCAGCCAAGATGGCTCGGACAGCTCCTACGAGCAGTACTTC
TRBJ1-4	TRBD1	-	TRBV4-2	CASSPTLDRGKEKLFF	TGTGCCAGCAGCCCTACTCTTGACAGGGGAAAGGAAAAACTGTTTTTT
TRBJ2-7	TRBD2	medium-sized	TRBV27	CASSPLAGGYEQYF	TGTGCCAGCAGTCCGCTAGCGGGGGGCTACGAGCAGTACTTC
TRBJ2-7	-	-	TRBV28	CASLEWEPYEQYF	TGTGCCAGCCTTGAGTGGGAGCCCTACGAGCAGTACTTC
TRBJ1-1	TRBD1	-	TRBV10-3	CAIRVRQGGGTDTEAFF	TGTGCCATCCGGGTTAGGCAGGGGGGAGGTACGGACACTGAAGCTTTCTTT
TRBJ1-2	-	-	TRBV29-1	CSVEAGGVEGYTF	TGCAGCGTTGAAGCGGGAGGGGTTGAGGGCTACACCTTC
TRBJ2-5	-	-	TRBV9	CASATGNLQETQYF	TGTGCCAGCGCGACAGGCAACCTACAAGAGACCCAGTACTTC
TRBJ2-2	TRBD1	-	TRBV4-1	CASSQEGTGLANTGELFF	TGCGCCAGCAGCCAAGAAGGGACAGGCCTGGCGAACACCGGGGAGCTGTTTTTT
TRBJ2-1	TRBD2	-	TRBV5-4	CASSPGTRGNEQFF	TGTGCCAGCAGCCCCGGGACTAGAGGCAATGAGCAGTTCTTC
TRBJ1-4	TRBD1	-	TRBV6-1	CASSEGQGNEKLFF	TGTGCCAGCAGTGAGGGACAGGGGAATGAAAAACTGTTTTTT
TRBJ2-1	-	-	TRBV14	CASSQWQGLNEQFF	TGTGCCAGCAGCCAATGGCAGGGGCTCAATGAGCAGTTCTTC
TRBJ1-1	TRBD1	once	TRBV19	CASSIGTGTEAFF	TGTGCCAGTAGTATAGGGACAGGCACTGAAGCTTTCTTT
TRBJ1-1	-	-	TRBV9	CASSPGGMDRLTEAFF	TGTGCCAGCAGCCCGGGGGGTATGGACCGGTTGACTGAAGCTTTCTTT
TRBJ2-5	-	-	TRBV7-2	CASSFGDSTSETQYF	TGTGCCAGCAGCTTCGGAGACTCAACCTCAGAGACCCAGTACTTC
TRBJ1-1	-	-	TRBV5-6	CASSLTGGTEAFF	TGTGCCAGCAGCTTGACGGGGGGGACTGAAGCTTTCTTT
TRBJ2-2	TRBD2	-	TRBV7-3	CASSLTGTSGDRVFF	TGTGCCAGCAGCTTAACCGGGACTAGCGGGGATAGAGTGTTTTTT
TRBJ1-5	-	-	TRBV30	CAWTPADGAGQPQHF	TGTGCCTGGACCCCCGCCGATGGGGCGGGGCAGCCCCAGCATTTT
TRBJ2-7	TRBD1	-	TRBV7-9	CASSPGGRPEQYF	TGTGCCAGCAGCCCAGGGGGAAGACCCGAGCAGTACTTC
TRBJ2-5	TRBD2	-	TRBV9	CASSVRRGGGMETQYF	TGTGCCAGCAGCGTACGGCGGGGGGGAGGAATGGAGACCCAGTACTTC
TRBJ2-7	TRBD1	-	TRBV7-6	CASSAPGQGKESYEQYF	TGTGCCAGCAGCGCCCCGGGACAGGGGAAGGAATCCTACGAGCAGTACTTC
TRBJ1-2	TRBD1	-	TRBV7-6	CASSPAGTGFYGYTF	TGTGCCAGCAGTCCGGCCGGGACAGGGTTCTATGGCTACACCTTC
TRBJ2-5	-	-	TRBV19	CASSVEGPYQETQYF	TGTGCCAGTAGTGTGGAGGGCCCGTACCAAGAGACCCAGTACTTC
TRBJ2-1	TRBD2	-	TRBV15	CATSRDVKREEQFF	TGTGCCACCAGCAGAGATGTAAAGCGGGAGGAGCAGTTCTTC
TRBJ2-7	TRBD2	-	TRBV29-1	CSVWLAGFYEQYF	TGCAGCGTTTGGCTAGCGGGGTTCTACGAGCAGTACTTC
TRBJ1-2	-	-	TRBV27	CASSPLDGSYGYTF	TGTGCCAGCAGCCCCCTGGACGGGAGCTATGGCTACACCTTC
TRBJ1-1	-	-	TRBV29-1	CSVYRDKRNTEAFF	TGCAGCGTTTACCGGGACAAGAGAAACACTGAAGCTTTCTTT
TRBJ1-4	-	-	TRBV7-9	CASSLGGPLAERELFF	TGTGCCAGCAGCCTGGGGGGGCCCTTGGCCGAAAGGGAACTGTTTTTT
TRBJ2-7	-	once	TRBV27	CASRLPGQTREQYF	TGTGCCAGCAGACTACCCGGACAGACTCGCGAGCAGTACTTC
TRBJ2-1	-	-	TRBV29-1	CSVNSGDLSSYNEQFF	TGCAGCGTTAATAGCGGAGACCTCAGCTCCTACAATGAGCAGTTCTTC
TRBJ2-1	TRBD2	-	TRBV7-9	CASRASGSSYNEQFF	TGTGCCAGCAGAGCTAGCGGCAGCTCCTACAATGAGCAGTTCTTC
TRBJ1-5	-	once	TRBV10-3	CAIARTDSNQPQHF	TGTGCCATCGCAAGGACAGATAGCAATCAGCCCCAGCATTTT
TRBJ2-5	TRBD2	-	TRBV5-4	CASSPSGGQETQYF	TGTGCCAGCAGCCCAAGCGGGGGCCAAGAGACCCAGTACTTC
TRBJ1-1	TRBD1	-	TRBV19	CASSMMTGGARNTEAFF	TGTGCCAGTAGTATGATGACAGGGGGCGCTCGGAACACTGAAGCTTTCTTT
TRBJ1-5	TRBD1	-	TRBV27	CASSPRDRVHQPQHF	TGTGCCAGCAGTCCCCGGGACAGGGTACATCAGCCCCAGCATTTT
TRBJ2-2	TRBD1	-	TRBV6-5	CASSYGTGGAGELFF	TGTGCCAGCAGTTATGGGACAGGGGGGGCCGGGGAGCTGTTTTTT
TRBJ2-1	TRBD1	once	TRBV7-8	CASSELRGRSYNEQFF	TGTGCCAGCAGCGAACTTAGGGGGCGATCCTACAATGAGCAGTTCTTC
TRBJ2-3	-	-	TRBV12-1	CASSTRLLLAGGPGADTQYF	TGTGCCAGCAGCACCCGTCTCCTCCTAGCGGGAGGGCCGGGTGCAGATACGCAGTATTTT
TRBJ2-7	-	-	TRBV27	CASSFPGWEQYF	TGTGCCAGCAGTTTCCCGGGTTGGGAGCAGTACTTC
TRBJ2-5	-	-	TRBV7-6	CASSLVEGQETQYF	TGTGCCAGCAGCTTAGTAGAGGGTCAAGAGACCCAGTACTTC
TRBJ1-2	-	-	TRBV5-1	CASSSLQGPINYGYTF	TGCGCCAGCAGCTCTCTACAGGGCCCAATTAACTATGGCTACACCTTC
TRBJ2-1	TRBD2	-	TRBV14	CASSQFGLAGAPYNEQFF	TGTGCCAGCAGCCAATTCGGACTAGCGGGGGCCCCCTACAATGAGCAGTTCTTC
TRBJ2-5	-	-	TRBV4-1	CASSQNSPETQYF	TGCGCCAGCAGCCAAAACAGCCCCGAGACCCAGTACTTC
TRBJ2-1	-	-	TRBV28	CASSWAVHGVSSYNEQFF	TGTGCCAGCAGTTGGGCTGTTCACGGGGTGAGCTCCTACAATGAGCAGTTCTTC
TRBJ1-6	TRBD1	-	TRBV6-5	CASRPGQVDSPLHF	TGTGCCAGCAGACCGGGACAGGTGGATTCACCCCTCCACTTT
TRBJ2-1	-	-	TRBV5-4	CASSLRASEQFF	TGTGCCAGCAGCCTGAGGGCCAGTGAGCAGTTCTTC
TRBJ2-1	TRBD2	once	TRBV28	CASRLAGPYNEQFF	TGTGCCAGCAGACTAGCGGGACCCTACAATGAGCAGTTCTTC
TRBJ2-3	-	-	TRBV2	CASSDLQGQGNTDTQYF	TGTGCCAGCAGTGATTTACAGGGCCAGGGAAACACAGATACGCAGTATTTT